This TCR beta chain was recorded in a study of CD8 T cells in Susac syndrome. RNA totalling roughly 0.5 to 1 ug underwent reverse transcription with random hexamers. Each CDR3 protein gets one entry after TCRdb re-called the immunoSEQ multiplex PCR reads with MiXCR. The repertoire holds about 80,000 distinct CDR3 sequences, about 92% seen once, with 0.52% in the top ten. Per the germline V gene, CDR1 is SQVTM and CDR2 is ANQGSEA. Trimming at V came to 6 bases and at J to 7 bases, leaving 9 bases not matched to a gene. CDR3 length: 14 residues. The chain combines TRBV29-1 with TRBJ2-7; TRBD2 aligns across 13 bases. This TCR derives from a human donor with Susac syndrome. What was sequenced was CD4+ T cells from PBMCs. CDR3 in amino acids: CSVHVGLAGSEQYF. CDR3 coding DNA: TGCAGCGTCCACGTGGGACTAGCGGGAAGTGAGCAGTACTTC.